A single sample gave rise to the 31 T cell receptor beta chains below, sequenced in a study of T cell repertoires in cytomegalovirus infection. TCRdb called the reads again in MiXCR, with one record for every CDR3 protein. The top ten hold around an eighth of the sample, which has about 890,000 distinct CDR3 sequences, around 32% seen once. For these receptors, no antigen is known. The input for sequencing was cultured CD8+ T cells from PBMCs, taken from culture after CMV antigen stimulation. These receptors all come from a human donor in good health (CMV status not recorded). Some clones in this sample may be carry-over from other donors' samples.

The chain is built from TRBV6-2 or TRBV6-3 and TRBJ1-1; unclear D gene. The length of the CDR3 is 14 residues. The germline V and J ends were trimmed by 8 bases and 6 bases, with 19 bases remaining between them. In germline, CDR1 is MNHEY, CDR2 SVGEGT. CDR3 region: CASGLGREGPEAFF. CDR3 bases: TGTGCCAGCGGGCTAGGGAGGGAAGGGCCTGAAGCTTTCTTT.

The gene calls are TRBV6-1 and TRBJ1-5; a weak D match, TRBD1 (6 bases). The ends were cut back, 6 bases at V and 2 bases at J, with 14 bases in the middle. The CDR3 extends over 15 amino acids. Germline V gene sequence: CDR1 MNHNS, CDR2 SASEGT. The CDR3 region has the DNA TGTGCCAGCAGGTCAACCGGGACACGCAATCAGCCCCAGCATTTT. Encoded protein: CASRSTGTRNQPQHF.

This clonotype was observed a handful of times. This chain uses TRBV6-6 with TRBJ1-5; D unclear. Germline V gene data show CDR1 as MNHNY and CDR2 as SVGAGI (reference sequence). The CDR3 loop spans 15 amino acids. V was clipped by 3 bases and J by 4 bases, with 13 bases between them. CDR3 in amino acids: CASSYSPGMNQPQHF. The CDR3 DNA is TGTGCCAGCAGTTATTCTCCGGGGATGAATCAGCCCCAGCATTTT.

The chain carries TRBV28 and TRBJ1-2; D is perhaps TRBD1 (6 bases). The CDR3 consists of 14 residues. CDR1 and CDR2 (germline): MDHEN, SYDVKM. The V and J ends lost 4 bases and 6 bases respectively, with 15 bases between them. The CDR3 sequence: CASSSPTGLDGYTF. The CDR3 coding sequence is TGTGCCAGCAGTTCCCCCACAGGGTTGGATGGCTACACCTTC.

This clonotype was counted only a few times. This chain links TRBV6-1 with TRBJ2-3; D unclear. CDR1 MNHNS and CDR2 SASEGT come from the germline V gene. This CDR3 region has 12 residues. The V gene lost 6 bases and the J gene lost 0 bases, with 4 bases spanning the gap. The CDR3 loop reads CASRISTDTQYF. The CDR3 DNA follows: TGTGCCAGCAGGATAAGCACAGATACGCAGTATTTT.

The chain recombines TRBV4-3 with TRBJ2-1; no definite D call. Trimming took 3 bases from V and 6 from J, leaving 6 bases between them. Germline CDR1 reads LGHNA; CDR2 reads YSLEER. The CDR3 consists of 12 residues. CDR3 protein: CASSQSPNEQFF. CDR3 sequence (DNA): TGCGCCAGCAGCCAGAGCCCCAATGAGCAGTTCTTC.

The genes are TRBV5-6 and TRBJ2-7, with D maybe TRBD1 (5 bases). Germline V gene lookup returns CDR1 SGHDT and CDR2 YYEEEE. V dropped 2 bases and J dropped 6 bases, with 12 bases sitting between them. The CDR3 is made up of 13 amino acids. CDR3 DNA sequence: TGTGCCAGCAGCTTACTAAGGGGTCCCGAGCAGTACTTC. It translates to CASSLLRGPEQYF.

This clonotype was counted ten times or more. This sequence joins TRBV7-9 and TRBJ2-4; 12 nucleotides match TRBD1. The V and J ends lost 2 bases and 0 bases, in that order; junction bases with no gene match: 14. The length of the CDR3 is 21 residues. CDR1 and CDR2 from the germline V gene are SEHNR and FQNEAQ (reference sequence). CDR3 sequence: CASSLPSWGQGATLAKNIQYF. The CDR3 DNA sequence: TGTGCCAGCAGCTTACCCTCTTGGGGACAGGGGGCTACCCTAGCCAAAAACATTCAGTACTTC.

V usage is TRBV7-2 and J usage is TRBJ1-1; the D is unclear. This CDR3 contains 18 residues. Germline V CDR1 and CDR2: SGHTA, FQGNSA. The ends were cut back, 7 bases at V and 5 bases at J, with 29 bases in the middle. CDR3 in amino acids: CASNEIGGPFLVDTEAFF. The DNA of the CDR3 is TGTGCCAGCAACGAAATCGGAGGGCCCTTCTTAGTAGATACTGAAGCTTTCTTT.

This clonotype was observed a few times. DNA of the CDR3: TGTGCCAGCAGCTTTGAGCGCGGCGAGGAGGTTGTATGGGATGAGCAGTTCTTC. It specifies CASSFERGEEVVWDEQFF. V and J are TRBV12-3 or TRBV12-4 and TRBJ2-1; TRBD2 might be the D (5 bases). V lost 6 bases and J lost 8, with 29 bases in between. The CDR3 totals 18 residues.

CDR3 coding DNA: TGTGCCAGCAGCTCTTTAGAGGGCGTGCTGGAGACCCAGTACTTC. It encodes CASSSLEGVLETQYF. V and J are TRBV5-6 and TRBJ2-5; TRBD2 might be the D (5 bases). The CDR3 length is 15 residues. Per germline, CDR1 SGHDT and CDR2 YYEEEE. The V end was cut by 3 bases, the J end by 5 bases, with 17 bases between. Using reference TRBV5-6 and TRBJ2-5 for the parts outside the CDR3, the full variable domain is DAGVTQSPTHLIKTRGQQVTLRCSPKSGHDTVSWYQQALGQGPQFIFQYYEEEERQRGNFPDRFSGHQFPNYSSELNVNALLLGDSALYLCASSSLEGVLETQYFGPGTRLLVL.

The chain recombines TRBV6-1 with TRBJ2-2; 10 bases line up with TRBD2. With 4 bases clipped from V and 6 bases from J, the junction kept 14 bases outside the gene matches. The V gene's germline CDR1 is MNHNS and CDR2 SASEGT. This CDR3 has 18 amino acids. CDR3 region: CASSVRFWASGGPGELFF. CDR3 DNA: TGTGCCAGCAGTGTCCGTTTTTGGGCTAGCGGGGGACCCGGGGAGCTGTTTTTT.

This chain connects TRBV10-3 to TRBJ2-7; the D gene is possibly TRBD1 (7 bases). CDR3 size: 17 residues. Trimming left V 10 bases short and J 0 bases short, with 25 bases between. CDR1 is ENHRY and CDR2 is SYGVKD in the germline V gene. In DNA, the CDR3 is TGTGCCACCGACCCCAAGGACAGGCGGGATTTCTCCTACGAGCAGTACTTC. Translated, it gives CATDPKDRRDFSYEQYF.

This clonotype was recorded many times. The J gene is TRBJ2-7, the V gene TRBV7-6; the match to TRBD1 covers 8 bases. The length of the CDR3 is 19 residues. CDR1 and CDR2 (germline): SGHVS, FNYEAQ. V lost 5 bases, J lost 5 bases, and 23 bases stayed unmatched. The CDR3 is CASSRGQVGQDYPRNEQYV. CDR3 DNA: TGTGCCAGCAGCCGGGGACAGGTTGGTCAAGACTATCCACGGAACGAGCAGTACGTC.

This clonotype was detected a few times. The chain recombines TRBV7-9 with TRBJ2-3; tentatively, D is TRBD2 (7 bases). The CDR3 spans 15 residues. Trimming pared 5 bases from V and 5 bases from J, leaving 17 bases between. The germline CDR1 and CDR2 sequences are SEHNR and FQNEAQ (reference sequence). In DNA form, the CDR3 reads TGTGCCAGCAGCGAAAGGGGGGGGCCGGGAGATACGCAGTATTTT. Translating it yields CASSERGGPGDTQYF.

The chain joins TRBV6-1 to TRBJ1-2; 9 positions agree with TRBD1. The CDR3 spans 15 residues. V shed 4 bases and J 7 bases; nucleotides not matched to a gene: 10. From germline, CDR1 is MNHNS and CDR2 SASEGT. CDR3 in DNA: TGTGCCAGCAGTGTCTTTGCCGGGACAGGGCTTGGCTACACCTTC. It encodes CASSVFAGTGLGYTF.

The V and J genes are TRBV12-3 or TRBV12-4 and TRBJ2-3; 10 bases fit TRBD1. V lost 5 bases to trimming and J lost 6 bases; unmatched junction nucleotides: 11. This CDR3 contains 16 residues. CDR3 DNA sequence: TGTGCCAGCAGTACAGACAGGGGGCAATCTTTTGATACGCAGTATTTT. Protein sequence: CASSTDRGQSFDTQYF.

V is TRBV6-2 or TRBV6-3 and J is TRBJ1-1; D remains ambiguous. Germline CDR1 is MNHEY and CDR2 is SVGEGT. Trimming stripped 2 bases from V and 4 bases from J, with 14 bases between. The CDR3 length is 15 residues. CDR3: CASSYAFPGITEAFF. CDR3 sequence (DNA): TGTGCCAGCAGTTACGCTTTCCCAGGTATCACTGAAGCTTTCTTT.

The chain is built from TRBV19 and TRBJ1-1, with D perhaps TRBD1 (6 bases). The V end lost 6 bases, the J end lost 5 bases, and 22 bases lay between the germline ends. This CDR3 spans 16 amino acids. In germline, CDR1 is LNHDA, CDR2 SQIVND (reference sequence). As DNA, the CDR3 is TGTGCCAGTAGCCTCCTGGGGGGGGCAGGCGAGACTGAAGCTTTCTTT. Its protein is CASSLLGGAGETEAFF.

This clonotype was counted a few times. This chain links TRBV6-5 with TRBJ2-4, with D tentatively TRBD1 (6 bases). CDR1 MNHEY and CDR2 SVGAGI come from the germline V gene. V lost 6 bases and J lost 6, with 12 bases in between. CDR3 size: 13 residues. In nucleotides, the CDR3 is TGTGCCAGCAGCTTAGAAGGGGGAAACATTCAGTACTTC. Translating it yields CASSLEGGNIQYF.

This clonotype was found once. A much larger clone differs by one base, so this may be a read error. CDR3 amino acids: CANSTYTDTQYF. The CDR3 nucleotides read TGTGCCAACAGCACGTACACAGATACGCAGTATTTT. The chain links TRBV7-6 to TRBJ2-3; D call uncertain. CDR1 and CDR2 (germline): SGHVS, FNYEAQ. This CDR3 has 12 amino acids.

The chain combines TRBV6-6 with TRBJ2-1, with D possibly being TRBD1 or TRBD2 (6 bases each). Germline assignment: CDR1 MNHNY and CDR2 SVGAGI (reference sequence). The CDR3 totals 13 residues. Deletions cut 8 bases from V and 4 bases from J, with 12 bases between. Here the CDR3 reads CASGGPQYNEQFF. The CDR3 nucleotides are TGTGCCAGCGGGGGGCCTCAGTACAATGAGCAGTTCTTC.

The chain combines TRBV11-2 with TRBJ1-1; TRBD1 is a possible D gene (6 bases). With 1 base removed from V and 8 bases from J, the gap between germline ends came to 17 bases. The CDR3 consists of 15 residues. Germline V lookup: CDR1 SGHAT, CDR2 FQNNGV. CDR3 sequence (DNA): TGTGCCAGCAGCTTAGCGGGTAACAGGGTTGGGGAAGCTTTCTTT. It encodes CASSLAGNRVGEAFF. Using reference TRBV11-2 and TRBJ1-1 for the parts outside the CDR3, the full variable domain is EAGVAQSPRYKIIEKRQSVAFWCNPISGHATLYWYQQILGQGPKLLIQFQNNGVVDDSQLPKDRFSAERLKGVDSTLKIQPAKLEDSAVYLCASSLAGNRVGEAFFGQGTRLTVV.

The chain uses TRBV5-4 and TRBJ2-5; 10 bases align to TRBD1. V gave up 2 bases and J gave up 3 bases; unmatched junction bases: 4. Germline V gene data show CDR1 as SGHNT and CDR2 as YYREEE (reference sequence). The CDR3 covers 15 residues. The CDR3 DNA reads as TGTGCCAGCAGCTTCCCGACAGGGGGCAAAGAGACCCAGTACTTC. Residues: CASSFPTGGKETQYF.

There are a few counts of this clonotype. The chain carries TRBV4-1 and TRBJ2-1; 8 bases fit TRBD2. The V gene end was trimmed by 4 bases and the J gene end by 5 bases; junction bases not matched to a gene: 4. The CDR3 covers 14 residues. Germline CDR1 and CDR2: MGHRA and YSYEKL. CDR3 residues: CASSRLLADNEQFF. The DNA for the CDR3 is TGCGCCAGCAGCCGCCTACTAGCGGACAATGAGCAGTTCTTC.

The chain is built from TRBV3-1 and TRBJ1-1; no clear D. V was clipped by 0 bases and J by 2 bases, with 10 bases between them. Germline assignment: CDR1 LGHDT and CDR2 YNNKEL (reference sequence). This CDR3 comprises 15 residues. CDR3 nucleotide sequence: TGTGCCAGCAGCCAAGAGCGCGGTGGAAACACTGAAGCTTTCTTT. It translates to CASSQERGGNTEAFF.

This chain connects TRBV12-3 or TRBV12-4 to TRBJ2-1, with D unresolved. The CDR3 extends over 14 amino acids. V lost 7 bases and J lost 7, with 17 bases in between. The CDR3 DNA sequence: TGTGCCAGCATCGAAAACCCCAGTGGGAATGAGCAGTTCTTC. Translated, it gives CASIENPSGNEQFF.

This clonotype came up once. An end of the junction differs from the germline gene, which may be a read error. J is TRBJ2-1 and V is TRBV7-9; 8 nucleotides agree with TRBD1. The CDR3 has 16 amino acids. Germline V lookup: CDR1 SEHNR, CDR2 FQNEAQ (reference sequence). In DNA form, the CDR3 reads TGTGCCAGCAGCCCCCGGGACAGGAGCTCCTTCAATGAGCAGTTCTTC. This translates into CASSPRDRSSFNEQFF.

V is TRBV7-3 and J is TRBJ1-6; D remains unclear. The CDR3 spans 13 residues. Germline assignment: CDR1 SGHTA and CDR2 FQGTGA. Trimming stripped 5 bases from V and 9 bases from J, with 11 bases between. The chain's CDR3 is CASSPPAGSPLHF. CDR3 coding DNA: TGTGCCAGCAGCCCCCCGGCGGGTTCACCCCTCCACTTT.

There are many counts of this clonotype. The V gene is TRBV7-8, the J gene TRBJ2-2; 7 nucleotides agree with TRBD2. The CDR3 runs 17 residues. V trimming: 2 bases; J trimming: 1 base; junction bases outside the gene matches: 7. Germline V gene data show CDR1 as SGHVS and CDR2 as FQNEAQ. This chain's CDR3 is CASSLPLADWNTGELFF. The CDR3 DNA reads as TGTGCCAGCAGCTTACCCCTAGCGGATTGGAACACCGGGGAGCTGTTTTTT.

The sample holds a few counts of this clonotype. V gene TRBV12-3 or TRBV12-4 combines with J gene TRBJ2-2, with D perhaps matching TRBD1 or TRBD2 (5 bases each). The CDR3 length is 15 residues. With 1 base removed from V and 3 bases from J, the gap between germline ends came to 9 bases. The CDR3 DNA reads TGTGCCAGCAGTTTAGGGGGGTATGACACCGGGGAGCTGTTTTTT. It codes for CASSLGGYDTGELFF.